The source of this T cell receptor (beta chain) is a study of blood T cell repertoires in COVID-19. Study-level background: Sites across the United States, Italy and Spain contributed samples from acute and convalescent COVID-19. In each case, the material was cDNA or gDNA derived from T cells, B-cell-depleted T cells, or PBMCs.

Original analysis: The assay estimated nucleated cells by amplifying reference gene primers. Generated by immunoSEQ multiplex PCR, the TCRdb table keeps only in-frame clones and is missing some. That table gives V, J and clone size, and the DNA gave D and trimming. The sample carries some 150,000 clones, 75% to 85% recorded once. This receptor was obtained from a woman aged 45-59 years with acute or convalescent COVID-19. What was sequenced was peripheral blood.

This CDR3 is CASSSTRGYGYTF. CDR3 nucleotide sequence: TGTGCCAGCAGTTCGACAAGGGGCTATGGCTACACCTTC. The V gene is TRBV6-2 or TRBV6-3, the J gene TRBJ1-2; TRBD1 is a possible D gene (5 bases). V gave up 4 bases and J gave up 4 bases, with 10 bases separating them. Per germline, CDR1 MNHEY and CDR2 SVGEGT. The CDR3 is 13 residues long.